The 5 T cell receptor beta chains in this list originate from one sample, sequenced in a study of early T cells in non-severe SARS-CoV-2 infection. TCRdb passed the 5' RACE reads through MiXCR, listing each CDR3 protein once. This repertoire shows approximately 68,000 distinct CDR3 sequences, 10% found once; its top ten account for 6% to 8.5%. Sample: whole blood, taken at baseline. These receptor sequences come from an adult who was a healthcare worker with PCR-confirmed SARS-CoV-2 infection or an uninfected control (not recorded which).

There are a few counts of this clonotype. V and J are TRBV7-2 and TRBJ1-1; possibly TRBD1 for D (5 bases). The V gene lost 2 bases and the J gene lost 5 bases, with 12 bases spanning the gap. CDR3 length: 14 residues. CDR1 and CDR2 (germline): SGHTA, FQGNSA. The CDR3 here is CASSLLGRYTEAFF. CDR3 DNA sequence: TGTGCCAGCAGCTTATTGGGACGCTATACTGAAGCTTTCTTT.

This clonotype was seen only a few times. DNA for the CDR3: TGTGCCAGCAGTTTATCGGGGAACGAAAGAGACGCGCGAAACACTGAAGCTTTCTTT. This codes for CASSLSGNERDARNTEAFF. The chain couples TRBV27 to TRBJ1-1; D is unclear. CDR1 is MNHEY and CDR2 is SMNVEV in the germline V gene (reference sequence). This CDR3 region has 19 residues. V was pared by 0 bases and J by 2 bases, with 22 bases between.

The chain is built from TRBV6-1 and TRBJ2-7; TRBD2 matches at 9 bases. The CDR3 contains 15 residues. The V segment lost 7 bases and the J segment 5 bases; nucleotides outside the gene matches: 12. The V gene's germline CDR1 is MNHNS and CDR2 SASEGT. As DNA, the CDR3 is TGTGCCAGCACGGGCGGGGGGGCCCTTGACGACGAGCAGTACTTC. Protein: CASTGGGALDDEQYF.

The V gene is TRBV15, the J gene TRBJ2-1; weak D call: TRBD2 (5 bases). Per the germline V gene, CDR1 is LNHNV and CDR2 is YYDKDF (reference sequence). V was shortened by 1 base and J by 5 bases, with 12 bases between the two germline ends. CDR3 length equals 15 residues. The CDR3 nucleotides are TGTGCCACCAGCAGAGGCGAGGGTTCGCACAATGAGCAGTTCTTC. Its translation: CATSRGEGSHNEQFF.

The J gene is TRBJ2-7, the V gene TRBV4-1; 9 positions agree with TRBD2. Germline CDR1 reads MGHRA; CDR2 reads YSYEKL. This CDR3 comprises 17 residues. V gave up 0 bases and J gave up 3 bases; unmatched junction bases: 9. CDR3 sequence (DNA): TGCGCCAGCAGCCAAGAACGCCTAGCGGGGATTTACTACGAGCAGTACTTC. Amino acid sequence: CASSQERLAGIYYEQYF.